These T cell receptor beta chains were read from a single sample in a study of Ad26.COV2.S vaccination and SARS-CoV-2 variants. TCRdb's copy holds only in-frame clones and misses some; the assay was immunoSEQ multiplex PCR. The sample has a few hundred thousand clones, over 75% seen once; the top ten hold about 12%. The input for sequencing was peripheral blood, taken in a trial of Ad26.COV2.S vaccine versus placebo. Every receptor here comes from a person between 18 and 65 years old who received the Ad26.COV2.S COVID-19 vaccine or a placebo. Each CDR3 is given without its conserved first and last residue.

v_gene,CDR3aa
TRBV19,ASTPQGFTGELF
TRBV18,ASSEDRGTSPLH
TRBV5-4,ASSPLTGQNTEAF
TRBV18,ASSLSPANQPQH
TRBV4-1,ASSQEGALTHLYNEQF
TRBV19,ASSPWGDTEAF
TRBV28,ASSLGWGSSTDTQY
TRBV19,ASSSVGGNTEAF
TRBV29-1,SALNTGELF
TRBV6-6,ASSFGYSGSNEQF
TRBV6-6,ASSRNSASIAGGPSNEQF
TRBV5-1,ASADQASGNTEAF
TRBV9,ASSAGLAVHNEQF
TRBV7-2,ASSFTSGRMWF
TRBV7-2,ASSLAWGGYEQY
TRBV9,ASSVASGVSYNEQF
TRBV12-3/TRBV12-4,ASSPRVHYEQY
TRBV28,ASSPAPIGPQY
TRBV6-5,ASTKTQKSNQPQH
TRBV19,ASGGGAEAF
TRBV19,ASSNPESRNEQF
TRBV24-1,ATSEAGSNTGELF
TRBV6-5,ASSRTVSGELF
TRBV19,ASSQRAGYNEQF
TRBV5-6,ASSLQGPANTEAF
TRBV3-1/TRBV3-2,ASSQEDRGTVYGYT
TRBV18,ASSGSSTGELF
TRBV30,AWSRYPPAETQY
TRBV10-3,AISEGNQPQH
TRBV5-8,ASSFLPSVNTEAF
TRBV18,ASSPQPLAGGRRAEETQY
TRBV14,ASSRITGTDYEQY
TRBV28,ASRTHGGEQF